The 23 T cell receptor beta chains given below trace back to one sample, sequenced in a study of lung T cells in sarcoidosis with Löfgren's syndrome (dated by TCRdb to about 2017). Reads for this sample came from an Illumina MiSeq. TCRdb reprocessed the public reads (quality trimming at Q25 with fastp, clone calling with MiXCR) and kept in-frame beta chains. Records with the same CDR3 protein are collapsed into one entry carrying the most frequent genes and DNA. The sample table records about 9,400 distinct CDR3 sequences; 20% of these occur just once. The top ten constitute around 7% of the sample. The source material was CD4+ T cells from bronchoalveolar lavage. The receptors derive from a human donor with sarcoidosis (Löfgren's syndrome or another form), or a control subject (not recorded which).

This clonotype has ten or more counts. V is TRBV19 and J is TRBJ2-1; 16 bases align to TRBD2. Germline trimming cut 7 bases from V and 5 bases from J; bases unmatched to any gene: 8. CDR1 is LNHDA and CDR2 is SQIVND in the germline V gene (reference sequence). This CDR3 region has 17 residues. Here the CDR3 reads CASKGGLAGGFDNEQFF. The CDR3 nucleotides read TGTGCCAGTAAAGGGGGACTAGCGGGAGGGTTCGACAATGAGCAGTTCTTC.

Many counts were recorded for this clonotype. The genes are TRBV27 and TRBJ2-7; 11 bases are shared with TRBD2. Germline CDR1 and CDR2: MNHEY and SMNVEV (reference sequence). There are 16 residues in the CDR3. Trimming removed 6 bases from V and 2 bases from J; junction bases left unmatched: 9. CDR3 in amino acids: CASSLIVAGGPYEQYF. The DNA of the CDR3 is TGTGCCAGCAGCCTGATTGTAGCGGGAGGGCCCTACGAGCAGTACTTC.

This clonotype was recorded at least ten times. The chain employs TRBV11-2 and TRBJ2-7; 8 positions match TRBD1. CDR1 is SGHAT and CDR2 is FQNNGV in the germline V gene. Germline trimming cut 4 bases from V and 7 bases from J; bases unmatched to any gene: 9. The CDR3 spans 14 residues. The CDR3 DNA follows: TGTGCCAGCAGCTACCACAGGGGGACTGAAGAGCAGTACTTC. This encodes CASSYHRGTEEQYF. Full variable domain (missing parts from reference TRBV11-2 and TRBJ2-7): EAGVAQSPRYKIIEKRQSVAFWCNPISGHATLYWYQQILGQGPKLLIQFQNNGVVDDSQLPKDRFSAERLKGVDSTLKIQPAKLEDSAVYLCASSYHRGTEEQYFGPGTRLTVT.

This clonotype was seen repeatedly, ten times or more. This chain joins TRBV20-1 and TRBJ2-3; D possibly uses TRBD1 or TRBD2 (6 bases each). The V end was cut by 4 bases, the J end by 2 bases, with 10 bases between. Germline CDR1 is DFQATT and CDR2 is SNEGSKA (reference sequence). This CDR3 contains 13 residues. The CDR3 here is CSAKGGNTDTQYF. The DNA for the CDR3 is TGCAGTGCTAAGGGGGGAAACACAGATACGCAGTATTTT.

In its sample, this clonotype was seen many times. This chain uses TRBV5-1 with TRBJ2-2; D is uncertain. Trimming took off 0 bases at V and 4 bases at J, with 4 bases between the two ends. The germline V gene encodes CDR1 SGHRS and CDR2 YFSETQ. This CDR3 is 13 amino acids long. This CDR3 is CASSLGPTGELFF. In nucleotides, the CDR3 is TGCGCCAGCAGCTTGGGCCCCACCGGGGAGCTGTTTTTT.

In its sample, this clonotype is medium-sized. V is TRBV6-1 and J is TRBJ2-7; D call uncertain. This CDR3 contains 10 residues. Trimming pared 11 bases from V and 3 bases from J, leaving 8 bases between. Germline CDR1 and CDR2: MNHNS and SASEGT. For the CDR3, the DNA is TGTGCCGCCGGGCACTACGAGCAGTACTTC. Protein: CAAGHYEQYF.

This clonotype was seen many times. The CDR3 loop reads CASSLKQGRQYF. The DNA for the CDR3 is TGTGCCAGCAGTTTAAAGCAGGGTCGGCAGTACTTC. The chain couples TRBV28 to TRBJ2-7; TRBD1 might be the D (5 bases). Germline V gene sequence: CDR1 MDHEN, CDR2 SYDVKM. There are 12 residues in the CDR3. The V end lost 2 bases, the J end lost 9 bases, and 11 bases lay between the germline ends.

This clonotype is medium-sized (0.01 to 0.1%) in the sample. The V and J genes are TRBV20-1 and TRBJ1-6; D unresolved. Trimming left V 7 bases short and J 6 bases short, with 16 bases between. Germline lookup yields CDR1 DFQATT and CDR2 SNEGSKA (reference sequence). The CDR3 extends over 14 amino acids. CDR3 sequence (DNA): TGCAGTGTTATCGCTTTACGAGCTAATTCACCCCTCCACTTT. It codes for CSVIALRANSPLHF.

In its sample, this clonotype was seen many times. The chain uses TRBV18 and TRBJ1-2; D gene ambiguous. Trimming stripped 2 bases from V and 8 bases from J, with 12 bases between. The CDR3 sequence is 13 residues long. In germline, CDR1 is KGHSH, CDR2 LQKENI. CDR3 sequence: CASSPGMVVGYTF. DNA for the CDR3: TGTGCCAGCTCACCAGGCATGGTGGTGGGCTACACCTTC.

This clonotype has ten or more counts. The chain carries TRBV12-3 or TRBV12-4 and TRBJ2-1; D is perhaps TRBD2 (6 bases). Deletions cut 7 bases from V and 8 bases from J, with 21 bases between. The CDR3 runs 15 residues. The CDR3 protein is CASTRVGGVYDEQFF. DNA of the CDR3: TGTGCCAGCACCAGGGTGGGCGGGGTGTACGATGAGCAGTTCTTC.

In this sample, this clonotype turned up many times. The chain joins TRBV6-6 to TRBJ1-3; tentatively, D is TRBD1 (6 bases). The V gene's germline CDR1 is MNHNY and CDR2 SVGAGI (reference sequence). The CDR3 is 17 amino acids. Trimming took 0 bases from V and 4 from J, leaving 16 bases between them. The CDR3 bases are TGTGCCAGCAGTTACTCGGGCCCGGGGGGCCTCGGAAACACCATATATTTT. Amino acid sequence: CASSYSGPGGLGNTIYF.

This clonotype has ten or more counts. The rearrangement joins TRBV10-3 to TRBJ2-5, with TRBD1 matching over 10 bases. Germline V gene data show CDR1 as ENHRY and CDR2 as SYGVKD. This CDR3 region has 15 residues. The trim removed 6 bases at V and 1 base at J, leaving 5 bases unmatched. The CDR3 nucleotides are TGTGCCATCAGCCGGGACAGGGGCCTCCAAGAGACCCAGTACTTC. Translation: CAISRDRGLQETQYF.

As for this clonotype: The conserved phenylalanine or tryptophan is not found at the CDR3 terminus, so this likely reflects a read error. V is TRBV11-2 and J is TRBJ2-5, with 7 bases that match TRBD2. Germline V gives CDR1 SGHAT, CDR2 FQNNGV. This CDR3 comprises 14 residues. J was trimmed by 2 bases and V by 5 bases; bases with no gene match: 5. For the CDR3, the DNA is TGTGCCAGCAGCACGGGACTACAACAAGAGACCCAGTACCCC. Protein product: CASSTGLQQETQYP.

This clonotype was seen ten or more times. V is TRBV7-2 and J is TRBJ1-3, with D unclear. Germline V lookup: CDR1 SGHTA, CDR2 FQGNSA. Trimming cost V 2 bases and J 3 bases, with 5 bases left between them. The CDR3 extends over 13 amino acids. CDR3 nucleotide sequence: TGTGCCAGCAGCTTAATTTATGGAAACACCATATATTTT. Encoded protein: CASSLIYGNTIYF.

This clonotype was seen ten or more times. This chain joins TRBV25-1 and TRBJ2-3; 8 bases align to TRBD2. V trimming: 0 bases; J trimming: 4 bases; junction bases outside the gene matches: 6. CDR3 length equals 16 residues. CDR1 is MGHDK, CDR2 SYGVNS, per germline. Written as DNA, the CDR3 is TGTGCCAGCAGTGAATACGGGGGGGCTCGGGCAGATACGCAGTATTTT. Amino acid sequence: CASSEYGGARADTQYF.

By share, this clonotype counts as large (0.1 to 1%). The chain employs TRBV27 and TRBJ2-1; D possibly corresponds to TRBD1 (5 bases). This CDR3 comprises 13 residues. The germline CDR1 and CDR2 sequences are MNHEY and SMNVEV (reference sequence). Trimming took off 5 bases at V and 2 bases at J, with 7 bases between the two ends. The CDR3 sequence is CASSPGPYNEQFF. DNA for the CDR3: TGTGCCAGCAGTCCAGGGCCCTACAATGAGCAGTTCTTC.

This clonotype was seen at least ten times. The rearrangement joins TRBV2 to TRBJ1-1; unclear D gene. The CDR3 totals 13 residues. Trimming shortened V by 8 bases and J by 8 bases, and 18 bases separated the two germline ends. The germline V gene has CDR1 SNHLY and CDR2 FYNNEI. The CDR3 DNA follows: TGTGCCAGCTCCCCGGTCCAAAGAGGGGAAGCTTTCTTT. It is translated as CASSPVQRGEAFF.

In its sample, this clonotype ranks as medium-sized. V usage is TRBV20-1 and J usage is TRBJ2-5; 9 bases are shared with TRBD1. The CDR3 is made up of 13 amino acids. Germline V CDR1 and CDR2: DFQATT, SNEGSKA (reference sequence). V lost 5 bases, J lost 2 bases, and 3 bases stayed unmatched. CDR3 nucleotide sequence: TGCAGTGCTGACAGGGGGATTCAAGAGACCCAGTACTTC. It translates to CSADRGIQETQYF.

By share of the sample, this clonotype is medium-sized. V gene TRBV20-1 combines with J gene TRBJ2-7, with TRBD1 matching 11 bases. CDR1 and CDR2 from the germline V gene are DFQATT and SNEGSKA (reference sequence). Losses at the gene ends were 3 bases for V and 6 bases for J; bases not matched to a gene: 4. This CDR3 has 13 amino acids. CDR3 in amino acids: CSARGQGDSEQYF. In DNA, the CDR3 is TGCAGTGCTAGGGGACAGGGGGATAGCGAGCAGTACTTC.

Notes on this clonotype: At one end, the junction sequence differs from germline, possibly due to a read error. The gene calls are TRBV6-9 and TRBJ2-6; no clear D gene. The CDR3 consists of 15 residues. CDR1 and CDR2 from the germline V gene are MNHGY and SVAAGI. CDR3 region: CASSYLSSGANVLTF. In DNA, the CDR3 is TGTGCTAGCAGTTACTTGTCCTCTGGGGCCAACGTCCTGACTTTC.

This clonotype rates as medium-sized (0.01 to 0.1%). The CDR3 loop reads CASSFSGGRMSPEAFF. The CDR3 DNA reads as TGTGCCAGCAGTTTTTCCGGAGGAAGGATGAGTCCTGAAGCTTTCTTT. The V call is TRBV27, the J call TRBJ1-1, with D hard to call. V was pared by 3 bases and J by 6 bases, with 20 bases between. CDR1 MNHEY and CDR2 SMNVEV come from the germline V gene (reference sequence). This CDR3 spans 16 amino acids.

As regards this clonotype: Possible read error: a much larger clone is one base away. V is TRBV5-8 and J is TRBJ1-6, with D unresolved. V was cut by 4 bases and J by 10 bases, with 15 bases left in between. The CDR3 contains 14 residues. Germline V gene sequence: CDR1 SGHTS, CDR2 YDEGEE. The CDR3 is CASSIGGFLSPLHF. The CDR3 DNA is TGTGCCAGCAGCATCGGCGGATTTTTGTCACCCCTCCACTTT. The full variable domain, its missing parts supplied by reference TRBV5-8 and TRBJ1-6, is EAGVTQSPTHLIKTRGQQATLRCSPISGHTSVYWYQQALGLGLQFLLWYDEGEERNRGNFPPRFSGRQFPNYSSELNVNALELEDSALYLCASSIGGFLSPLHFGNGTRLTVT.

A remark on this clonotype: A read error may explain this, as a much larger clone is one base away. The rearrangement uses TRBV14 and TRBJ2-1, with TRBD2 identical over 7 bases. The germline gives CDR1 SGHDN, CDR2 FVKESK. The CDR3 contains 16 residues. Here the CDR3 reads CASSPIAGASYNGQFF. CDR3 DNA: TGTGCCAGCAGCCCCATCGCGGGAGCGTCCTACAATGGGCAGTTCTTC.